This TCR beta chain was sequenced for a study of early T cells in non-severe SARS-CoV-2 infection. Study at large: Unsorted whole-blood RNA was sequenced in bulk, leaving chains unpaired. Whole-study results and caveats: Using VDJdb, the matching emphasized anti-spike CD8 responses while missing private and CD4 specificities.

Individual cDNA molecules received unique molecular identifiers during library preparation. TCRdb processed the 5' RACE reads anew with MiXCR; each CDR3 protein has one entry. In the table there are tens of thousands of distinct CDR3 sequences, roughly 9% of which are singletons. In regard to this clonotype: Its antigen is as yet unknown.

The source is an adult who was a healthcare worker with PCR-confirmed SARS-CoV-2 infection or an uninfected control (not recorded which). Sequencing was carried out using whole blood.

The CDR3 reads CASSYPGGKEETQYF. The DNA for the CDR3 is TGTGCCAGCAGTTACCCGGGGGGCAAGGAAGAGACCCAGTACTTC. The chain links TRBV6-6 to TRBJ2-5; D might be TRBD2 (7 bases). The CDR3 loop spans 15 amino acids. V was cut by 2 bases and J by 3 bases, with 13 bases left in between. In germline, CDR1 is MNHNY, CDR2 SVGAGI (reference sequence).